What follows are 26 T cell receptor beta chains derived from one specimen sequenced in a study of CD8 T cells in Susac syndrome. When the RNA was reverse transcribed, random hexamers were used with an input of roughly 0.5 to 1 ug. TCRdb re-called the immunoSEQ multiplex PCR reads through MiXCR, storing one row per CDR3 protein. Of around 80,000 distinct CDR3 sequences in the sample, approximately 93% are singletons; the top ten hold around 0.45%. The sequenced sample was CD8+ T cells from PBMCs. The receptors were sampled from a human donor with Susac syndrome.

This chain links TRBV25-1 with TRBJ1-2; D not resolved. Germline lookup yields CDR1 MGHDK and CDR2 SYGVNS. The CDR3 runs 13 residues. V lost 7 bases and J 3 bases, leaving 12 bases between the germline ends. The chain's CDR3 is CASTPGLDYGYTF. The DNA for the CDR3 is TGTGCCAGCACCCCGGGGTTAGACTATGGCTACACCTTC.

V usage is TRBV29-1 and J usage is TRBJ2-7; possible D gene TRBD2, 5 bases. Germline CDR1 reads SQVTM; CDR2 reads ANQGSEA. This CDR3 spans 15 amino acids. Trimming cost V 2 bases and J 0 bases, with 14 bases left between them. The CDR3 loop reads CSVELLAANSYEQYF. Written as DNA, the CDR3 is TGCAGCGTTGAACTCCTAGCCGCAAACTCCTACGAGCAGTACTTC.

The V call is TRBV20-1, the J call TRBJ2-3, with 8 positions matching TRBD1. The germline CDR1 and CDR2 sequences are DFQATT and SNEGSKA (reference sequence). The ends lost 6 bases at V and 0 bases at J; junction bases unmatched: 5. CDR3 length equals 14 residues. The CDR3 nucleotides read TGCAGTGCCACCCAGGGGGCTAGCACAGATACGCAGTATTTT. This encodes CSATQGASTDTQYF.

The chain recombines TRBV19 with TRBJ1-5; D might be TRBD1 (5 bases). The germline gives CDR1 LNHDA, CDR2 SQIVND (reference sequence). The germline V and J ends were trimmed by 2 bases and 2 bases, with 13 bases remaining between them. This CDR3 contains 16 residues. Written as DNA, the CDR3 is TGTGCCAGTAGTATAACGTCAGGGTTGCGCAATCAGCCCCAGCATTTT. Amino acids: CASSITSGLRNQPQHF. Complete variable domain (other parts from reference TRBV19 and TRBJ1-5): DGGITQSPKYLFRKEGQNVTLSCEQNLNHDAMYWYRQDPGQGLRLIYYSQIVNDFQKGDIAEGYSVSREKKESFPLTVTSAQKNPTAFYLCASSITSGLRNQPQHFGDGTRLSIL.

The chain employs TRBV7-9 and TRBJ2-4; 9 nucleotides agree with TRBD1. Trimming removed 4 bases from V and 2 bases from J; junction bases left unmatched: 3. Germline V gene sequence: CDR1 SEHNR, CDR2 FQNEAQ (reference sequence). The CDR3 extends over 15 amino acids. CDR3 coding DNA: TGTGCCAGCAGCTCTAACAGGGGGCCCAAAAACATTCAGTACTTC. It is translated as CASSSNRGPKNIQYF. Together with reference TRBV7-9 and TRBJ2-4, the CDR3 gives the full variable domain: DTGVSQNPRHKITKRGQNVTFRCDPISEHNRLYWYRQTLGQGPEFLTYFQNEAQLEKSRLLSDRFSAERPKGSFSTLEIQRTEQGDSAMYLCASSSNRGPKNIQYFGAGTRLSVL.

Here the CDR3 reads CASSSDRGRDGNTIYF. The CDR3, as DNA: TGCGCCAGCAGCTCGGACAGGGGGCGAGACGGTAACACCATATATTTT. The rearrangement joins TRBV5-1 to TRBJ1-3; 11 bases are shared with TRBD1. This CDR3 comprises 16 residues. The germline V gene has CDR1 SGHRS and CDR2 YFSETQ. Losses at the gene ends were 3 bases for V and 7 bases for J; bases not matched to a gene: 9.

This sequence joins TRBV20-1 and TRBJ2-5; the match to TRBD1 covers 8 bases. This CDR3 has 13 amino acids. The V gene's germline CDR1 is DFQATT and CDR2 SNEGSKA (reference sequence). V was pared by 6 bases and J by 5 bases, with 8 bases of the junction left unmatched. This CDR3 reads CSARSGGWETQYF. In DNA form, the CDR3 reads TGCAGTGCGAGATCAGGGGGCTGGGAGACCCAGTACTTC.

This CDR3 is CASSLMGGYEQYF. As DNA, the CDR3 is TGCGCCAGCAGCTTGATGGGAGGGTACGAGCAGTACTTC. The J gene is TRBJ2-7, the V gene TRBV5-1, with 7 bases matching TRBD2. The CDR3 is made up of 13 amino acids. Germline CDR1 and CDR2: SGHRS and YFSETQ. The trim removed 1 base at V and 4 bases at J, leaving 2 bases unmatched.

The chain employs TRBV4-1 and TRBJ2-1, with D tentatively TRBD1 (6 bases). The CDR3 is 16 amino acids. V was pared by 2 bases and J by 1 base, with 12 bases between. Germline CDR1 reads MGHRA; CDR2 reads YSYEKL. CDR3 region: CASSQTTGNSYNEQFF. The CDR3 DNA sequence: TGCGCCAGCAGCCAAACAACAGGGAATTCCTACAATGAGCAGTTCTTC.

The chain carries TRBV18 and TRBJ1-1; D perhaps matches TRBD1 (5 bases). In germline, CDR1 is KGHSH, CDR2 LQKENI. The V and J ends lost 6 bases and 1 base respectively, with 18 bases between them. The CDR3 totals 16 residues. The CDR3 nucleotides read TGTGCCAGCTCCCCAGGGTTAGGAGGCTCGAACACTGAAGCTTTCTTT. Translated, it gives CASSPGLGGSNTEAFF.

CDR3: CASSSPGLAGSDMGEQFF. The DNA of the CDR3 is TGTGCCAGCAGCTCCCCGGGACTAGCGGGATCTGATATGGGAGAGCAGTTCTTC. The chain employs TRBV5-6 and TRBJ2-1, with 13 bases lining up with TRBD2. Looked up from germline, CDR1 is SGHDT and CDR2 is YYEEEE. V shed 3 bases and J 10 bases; nucleotides not matched to a gene: 16. The CDR3 length is 18 residues.

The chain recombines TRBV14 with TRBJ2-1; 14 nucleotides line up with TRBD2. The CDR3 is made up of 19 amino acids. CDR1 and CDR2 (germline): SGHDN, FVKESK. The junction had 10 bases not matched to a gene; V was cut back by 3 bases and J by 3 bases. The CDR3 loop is CASSHPGLAGDTYYNEQFF. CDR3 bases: TGTGCCAGCAGCCACCCGGGACTAGCGGGAGACACCTACTACAATGAGCAGTTCTTC.

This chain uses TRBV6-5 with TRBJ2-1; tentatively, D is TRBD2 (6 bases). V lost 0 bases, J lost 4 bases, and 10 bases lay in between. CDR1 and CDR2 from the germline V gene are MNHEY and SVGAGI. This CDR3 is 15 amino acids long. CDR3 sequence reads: CASSYSAGRYNEQFF. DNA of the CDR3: TGTGCCAGCAGTTACTCGGCGGGACGGTACAATGAGCAGTTCTTC.

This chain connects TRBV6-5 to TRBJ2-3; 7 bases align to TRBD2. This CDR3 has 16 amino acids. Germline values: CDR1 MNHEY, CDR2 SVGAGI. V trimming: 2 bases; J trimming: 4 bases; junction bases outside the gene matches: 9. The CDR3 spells CASSYGRQGGADTQYF. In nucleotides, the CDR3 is TGTGCCAGCAGTTACGGACGTCAGGGAGGGGCAGATACGCAGTATTTT.

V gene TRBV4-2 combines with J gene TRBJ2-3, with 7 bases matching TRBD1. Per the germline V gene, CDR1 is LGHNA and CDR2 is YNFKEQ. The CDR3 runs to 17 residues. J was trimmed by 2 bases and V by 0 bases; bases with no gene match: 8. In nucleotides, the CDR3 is TGTGCCAGCAGCCAAGATCCTGTCAAGGGGGCCACAGATACGCAGTATTTT. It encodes CASSQDPVKGATDTQYF.

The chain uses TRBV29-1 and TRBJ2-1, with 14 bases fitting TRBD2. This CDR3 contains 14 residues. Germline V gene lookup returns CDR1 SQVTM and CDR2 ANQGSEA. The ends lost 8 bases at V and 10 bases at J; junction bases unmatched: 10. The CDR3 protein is CSLIGTSGGGEQFF. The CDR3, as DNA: TGCAGCTTAATAGGGACTAGCGGGGGTGGAGAGCAGTTCTTC.

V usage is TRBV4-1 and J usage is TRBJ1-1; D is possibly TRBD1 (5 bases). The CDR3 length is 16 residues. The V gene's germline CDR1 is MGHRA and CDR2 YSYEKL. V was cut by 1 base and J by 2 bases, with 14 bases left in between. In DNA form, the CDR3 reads TGCGCCAGCAGCCAAGGGCCTGGGGGAGGAAACACTGAAGCTTTCTTT. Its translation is CASSQGPGGGNTEAFF.

The DNA for the CDR3 is TGTGCCAGCAGTCCGCGGGGGACCGCCTACAATGAGCAGTTCTTC. This translates into CASSPRGTAYNEQFF. This rearrangement joins TRBV3-1 to TRBJ2-1, with 7 bases lining up with TRBD2. Germline-derived CDR1 and CDR2 are LGHDT and YNNKEL (reference sequence). With V trimmed by 6 bases and J by 2 bases, 7 bases remained unmatched. CDR3 size: 15 residues.

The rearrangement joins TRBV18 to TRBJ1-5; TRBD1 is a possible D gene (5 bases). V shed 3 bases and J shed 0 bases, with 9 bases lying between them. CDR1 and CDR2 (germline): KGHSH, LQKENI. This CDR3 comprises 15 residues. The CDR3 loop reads CASSPGEYSNQPQHF. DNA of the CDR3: TGTGCCAGCTCACCGGGGGAGTATAGCAATCAGCCCCAGCATTTT.

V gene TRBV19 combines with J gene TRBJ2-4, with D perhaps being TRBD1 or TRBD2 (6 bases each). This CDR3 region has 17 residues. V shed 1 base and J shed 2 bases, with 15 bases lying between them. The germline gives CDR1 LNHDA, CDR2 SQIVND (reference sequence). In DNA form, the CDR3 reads TGTGCCAGTAGTATAGGATTCGGGGGCTCGCCCAAAAACATTCAGTACTTC. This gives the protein CASSIGFGGSPKNIQYF.

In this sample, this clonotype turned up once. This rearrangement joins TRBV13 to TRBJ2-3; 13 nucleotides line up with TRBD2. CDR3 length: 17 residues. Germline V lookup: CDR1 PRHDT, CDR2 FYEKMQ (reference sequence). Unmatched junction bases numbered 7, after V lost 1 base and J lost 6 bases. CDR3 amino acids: CASSLDGTSGKSDTQYF. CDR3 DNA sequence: TGTGCCAGCAGCTTAGACGGGACTAGCGGGAAGTCGGATACGCAGTATTTT.

CDR3 protein: CASSATGKFGYEQYF. CDR3 sequence (DNA): TGTGCCAGCAGTGCCACAGGGAAATTTGGCTACGAGCAGTACTTC. The rearrangement joins TRBV12-3 or TRBV12-4 to TRBJ2-7, with D perhaps TRBD1 (6 bases). The CDR3 is 15 residues long. The V gene lost 5 bases and the J gene lost 3 bases, with 17 bases spanning the gap.

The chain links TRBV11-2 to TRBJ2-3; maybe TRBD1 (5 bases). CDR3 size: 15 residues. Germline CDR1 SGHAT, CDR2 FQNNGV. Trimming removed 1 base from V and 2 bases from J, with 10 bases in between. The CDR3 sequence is CASSLGRGPTDTQYF. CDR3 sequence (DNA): TGTGCCAGCAGCTTAGGAAGGGGCCCCACAGATACGCAGTATTTT. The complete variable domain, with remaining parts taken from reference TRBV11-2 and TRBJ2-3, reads EAGVAQSPRYKIIEKRQSVAFWCNPISGHATLYWYQQILGQGPKLLIQFQNNGVVDDSQLPKDRFSAERLKGVDSTLKIQPAKLEDSAVYLCASSLGRGPTDTQYFGPGTRLTVL.

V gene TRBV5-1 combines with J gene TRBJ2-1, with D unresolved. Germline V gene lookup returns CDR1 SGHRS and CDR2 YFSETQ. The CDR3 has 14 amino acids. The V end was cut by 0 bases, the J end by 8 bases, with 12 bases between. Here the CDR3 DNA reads TGCGCCAGCAGCTTGGCAGTTTTGGGCGATGAGCAGTTCTTC. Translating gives CASSLAVLGDEQFF. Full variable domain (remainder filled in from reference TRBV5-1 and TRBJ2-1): KAGVTQTPRYLIKTRGQQVTLSCSPISGHRSVSWYQQTPGQGLQFLFEYFSETQRNKGNFPGRFSGRQFSNSRSEMNVSTLELGDSALYLCASSLAVLGDEQFFGPGTRLTVL.

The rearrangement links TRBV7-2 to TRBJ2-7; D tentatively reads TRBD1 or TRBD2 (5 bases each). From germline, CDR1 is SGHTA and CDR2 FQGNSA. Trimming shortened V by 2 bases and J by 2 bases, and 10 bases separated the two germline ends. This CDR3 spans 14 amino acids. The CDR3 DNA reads TGTGCCAGCAGCTTATTGAGGGGAGCCTACGAGCAGTACTTC. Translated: CASSLLRGAYEQYF.

The CDR3 DNA reads TGTGCCAGCAGCTCGGGCCAGAGAAACACTGAAGCTTTCTTT. Translating it yields CASSSGQRNTEAFF. V is TRBV7-9 and J is TRBJ1-1; no firm D call. The germline CDR1 and CDR2 sequences are SEHNR and FQNEAQ (reference sequence). The CDR3 length is 14 residues. Trimming cost V 4 bases and J 2 bases, with 11 bases left between them.